The source of this TCR beta chain is a study of shared clonotypes between healthy human individuals. Each subset's genomic DNA was split evenly across several immunoSEQ plates. Bulk PBMC genomic DNA spanned ten immunoSEQ deep plates. Clones were read by immunoSEQ multiplex PCR, and TCRdb kept only the in-frame ones, dropping some. The sample holds roughly 510,000 clones, 60% to 80% seen once. Regarding the study as a whole: Only blood samples were collected, and tissue repertoires likely differ.

This clone was seen at least ten times. No antigen is known for it. The healthy adult donors were HIV-negative and reported no recent acute infections or vaccinations. Trimming left V 6 bases short and J 1 base short, with 9 bases between. The CDR3 loop spans 13 amino acids. Germline CDR1 MRHNA, CDR2 SNTAGT. Specimen: PBMCs. The origin of this receptor is a woman between 40 and 55 years old in good health. Some clones in this sample may be carry-over from other donors' samples. J is TRBJ1-1 and V is TRBV6-4; TRBD1 might be the D (5 bases). The CDR3 here is CASRMGPNTEAFF. The CDR3 region has the DNA TGTGCCAGCAGAATGGGACCGAACACTGAAGCTTTCTTT.